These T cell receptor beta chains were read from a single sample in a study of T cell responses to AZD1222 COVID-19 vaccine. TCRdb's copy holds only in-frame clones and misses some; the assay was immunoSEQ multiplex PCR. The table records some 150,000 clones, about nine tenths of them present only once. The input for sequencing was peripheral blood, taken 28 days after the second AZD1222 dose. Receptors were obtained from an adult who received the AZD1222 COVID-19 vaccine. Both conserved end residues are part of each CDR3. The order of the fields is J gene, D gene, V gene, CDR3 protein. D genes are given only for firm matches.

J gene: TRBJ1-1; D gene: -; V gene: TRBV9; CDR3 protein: CASSSGMGTEAFF
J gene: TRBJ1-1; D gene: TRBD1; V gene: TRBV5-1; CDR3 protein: CASSSGQVGNTEAFF
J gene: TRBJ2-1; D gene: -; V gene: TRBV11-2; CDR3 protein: CASSQLLGNEQFF
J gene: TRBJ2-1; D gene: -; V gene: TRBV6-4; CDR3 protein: CASSDDASGMNEQFF
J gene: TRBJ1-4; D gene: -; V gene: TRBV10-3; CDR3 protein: CAISGEAREEKLFF
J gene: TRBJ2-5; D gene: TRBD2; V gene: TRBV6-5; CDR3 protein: CASSYKTSNPDTQYF
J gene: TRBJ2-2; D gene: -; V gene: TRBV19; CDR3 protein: CASSIGATGIGELFF
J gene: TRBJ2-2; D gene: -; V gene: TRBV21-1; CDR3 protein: CASTRGGNRGRGNTGELFF
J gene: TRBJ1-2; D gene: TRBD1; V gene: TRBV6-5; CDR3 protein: CASSTGQGLGYTF
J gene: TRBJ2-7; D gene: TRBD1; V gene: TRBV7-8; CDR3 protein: CASSSRQGMSYEQYF
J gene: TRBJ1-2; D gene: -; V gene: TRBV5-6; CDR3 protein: CASSLNGRTNYGYTF
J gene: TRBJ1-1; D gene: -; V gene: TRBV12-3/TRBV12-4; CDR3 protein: CASSKVRTEAFF
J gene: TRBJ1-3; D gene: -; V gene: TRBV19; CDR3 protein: CASSTTGSSGNTIYF
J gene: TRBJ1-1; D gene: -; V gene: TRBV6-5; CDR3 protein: CASSYSDRPHTEAFF
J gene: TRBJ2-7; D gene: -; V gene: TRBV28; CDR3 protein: CASTNPGGPPYEQYF
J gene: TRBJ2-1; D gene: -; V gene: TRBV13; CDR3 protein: CASSESYYNEQFF
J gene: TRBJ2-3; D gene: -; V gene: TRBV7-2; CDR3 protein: CASSQADTQYF
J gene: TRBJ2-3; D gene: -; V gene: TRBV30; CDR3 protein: CAWEGSSGDTQYF
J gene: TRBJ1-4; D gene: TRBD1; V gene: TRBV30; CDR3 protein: CAWSVHLTGTTNEKLFF
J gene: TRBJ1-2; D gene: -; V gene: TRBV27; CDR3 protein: CASSLQLSQGLEGYTF
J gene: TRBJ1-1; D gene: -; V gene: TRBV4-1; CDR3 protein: CASSQDRGRTEAFF
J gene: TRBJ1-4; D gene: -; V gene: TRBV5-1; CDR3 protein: CASSLGATNEKLFF
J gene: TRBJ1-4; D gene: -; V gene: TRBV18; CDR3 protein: CASSRDTNEKLFF
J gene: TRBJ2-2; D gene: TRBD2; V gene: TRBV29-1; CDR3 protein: CSGGPGGANTGELFF
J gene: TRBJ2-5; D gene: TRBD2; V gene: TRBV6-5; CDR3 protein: CASTLGSSGDQTQYF
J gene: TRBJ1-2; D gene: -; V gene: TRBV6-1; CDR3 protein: CASSEVSTNYGYTF
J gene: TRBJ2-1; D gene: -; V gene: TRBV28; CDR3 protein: CASYSRSLYPNEQFF
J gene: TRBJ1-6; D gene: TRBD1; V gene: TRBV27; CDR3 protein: CASSPTGESPLHF
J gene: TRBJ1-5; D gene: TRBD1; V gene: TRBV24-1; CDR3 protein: CATSDPQGAAPNQPQHF
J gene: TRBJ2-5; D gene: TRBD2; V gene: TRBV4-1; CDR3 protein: CASSRTSGQETQYF
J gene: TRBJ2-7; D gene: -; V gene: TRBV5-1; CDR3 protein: CASTAPSSYEQYF